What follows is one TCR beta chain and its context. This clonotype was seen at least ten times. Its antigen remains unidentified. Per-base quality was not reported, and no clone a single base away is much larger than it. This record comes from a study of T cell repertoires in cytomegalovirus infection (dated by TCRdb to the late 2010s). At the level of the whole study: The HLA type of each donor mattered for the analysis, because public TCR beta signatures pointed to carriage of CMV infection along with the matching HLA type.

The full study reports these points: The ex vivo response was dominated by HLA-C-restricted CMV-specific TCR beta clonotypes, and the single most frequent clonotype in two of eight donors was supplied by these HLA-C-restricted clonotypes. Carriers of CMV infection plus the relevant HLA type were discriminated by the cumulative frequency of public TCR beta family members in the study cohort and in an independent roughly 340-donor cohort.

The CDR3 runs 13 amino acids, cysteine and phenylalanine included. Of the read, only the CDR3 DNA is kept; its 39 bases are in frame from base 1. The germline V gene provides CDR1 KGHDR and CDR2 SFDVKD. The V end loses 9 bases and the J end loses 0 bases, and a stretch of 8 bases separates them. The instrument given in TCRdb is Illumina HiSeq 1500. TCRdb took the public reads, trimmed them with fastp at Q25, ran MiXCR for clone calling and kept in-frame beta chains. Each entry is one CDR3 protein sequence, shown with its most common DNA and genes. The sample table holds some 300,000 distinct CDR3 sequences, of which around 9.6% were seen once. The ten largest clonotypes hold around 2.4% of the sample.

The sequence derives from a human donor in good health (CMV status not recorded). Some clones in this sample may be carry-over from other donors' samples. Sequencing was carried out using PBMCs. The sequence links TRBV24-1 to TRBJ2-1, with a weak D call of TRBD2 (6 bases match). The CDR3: CATAGSSYNEQFF. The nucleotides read TGTGCCACCGCCGGGAGCTCCTACAATGAGCAGTTCTTC.